The rows below give T cell receptor beta chains drawn from one sample of a study of T cell responses to AZD1222 COVID-19 vaccine. The table came from immunoSEQ multiplex PCR; TCRdb's copy has only in-frame clones and leaves some out. This sample has 90,000 to 150,000 clones, with roughly 84% found just once. Sequences were derived from peripheral blood, sampled on day 0 of AZD1222 vaccination. The receptors derive from an adult in good health. Each CDR3 is given with its conserved first and last residue. The D gene is left open where the match is weak. Where a row states a size, it is once, few, many or the class of an expanded clone; other rows omit it.

v_gene	abundance	j_gene	d_gene	CDR3nt	CDR3aa
TRBV7-9	-	TRBJ2-5	TRBD1	TGTGCCAGCAGCTTTCGGACAGGGGGTCAAGAGACCCAGTACTTC	CASSFRTGGQETQYF
TRBV6-5	-	TRBJ1-2	TRBD1	TGTGCCAGCAGTTCTACCCCGGGACAGATAAACAGTGGCTACACCTTC	CASSSTPGQINSGYTF
TRBV7-9	-	TRBJ1-2	TRBD1	TGTGCCAGCAGCTTAGCGCAGTTTTATCCGGGACAGGGACACTATGGCTACACCTTC	CASSLAQFYPGQGHYGYTF
TRBV10-1	-	TRBJ2-7	TRBD2	TGCGCCAGTGGAGGGACTAGCTTGTACGAGCAGTACTTC	CASGGTSLYEQYF
TRBV6-5	-	TRBJ1-5	-	TGTGCCAGCAAGCAAACGGGGAGCAATCAGCCCCAGCATTTT	CASKQTGSNQPQHF
TRBV5-1	-	TRBJ2-3	TRBD2	TGCGCCAGCAGCAGAATGACTAGCGACACAGATACGCAGTATTTT	CASSRMTSDTDTQYF
TRBV12-3/TRBV12-4	-	TRBJ2-7	TRBD2	TGTGCCAGCAGTGGACTAGCGGGGTTCGAGCAGTACTTC	CASSGLAGFEQYF
TRBV4-2	-	TRBJ2-1	-	TGTGCCAGCAGCCAAGGCCGTCGTGTCGAGCAGTTCTTC	CASSQGRRVEQFF
TRBV28	few	TRBJ2-7	-	TGTGCCAGCAGTTCCCGACAGGTTGGCTCCTACGAGCAGTACTTC	CASSSRQVGSYEQYF
TRBV28	few	TRBJ2-5	-	TGTGCCAGCAGACCCGAGGGCAGGCAGGCCCGTCAGACCCAGTACTTC	CASRPEGRQARQTQYF
TRBV10-3	-	TRBJ1-6	TRBD1	TGTGCCATCACGGAGACAGGGAGTTCACCCCTCCACTTT	CAITETGSSPLHF
TRBV20-1	once	TRBJ1-5	-	TGCAGTGCTAGTCTGGGAAACAACCCAAGAGGGAATCAGCCCCAGCATTTT	CSASLGNNPRGNQPQHF
TRBV5-1	once	TRBJ2-5	TRBD2	TGCGCCAGCAGCCCGGGGGGTTCCAAGACCCAGTACTTC	CASSPGGSKTQYF
TRBV19	-	TRBJ1-4	-	TGTGCCAGTAGTGGCGGGAAGACAACTAATGAAAAACTGTTTTTT	CASSGGKTTNEKLFF
TRBV25-1	-	TRBJ2-7	TRBD2	TGTGCCAGCAGTGAATTGGGGGGGTCCTCCTACGAGCAGTACTTC	CASSELGGSSYEQYF
TRBV19	-	TRBJ1-2	-	TGTGCCAGTAGTATAGTCGCAGGGAGCAACTATGGCTACACCTTC	CASSIVAGSNYGYTF
TRBV30	-	TRBJ2-2	-	TGTGCCTGGAGTAGGGGGTCCGGGGAGCTGTTTTTT	CAWSRGSGELFF
TRBV11-2	-	TRBJ2-7	-	TGTGCCAGCAGCCCGCCCAGCGGAGACTACGAGCAGTACTTC	CASSPPSGDYEQYF
TRBV30	-	TRBJ1-2	-	TGTGCCTGGAGCTCACCCGTGGGGTCTGGGAAATTCCACTATGGCTACACCTTC	CAWSSPVGSGKFHYGYTF
TRBV4-2	-	TRBJ2-2	-	TGTGCCAGCAGCCCCTTCCCCGGGAGCACCGGGGAGCTGTTTTTT	CASSPFPGSTGELFF
TRBV27	-	TRBJ2-1	-	TGTGCCAGCACCTCTTCAGGCCTTCTCGAGGGTGAGCAGTTCTTC	CASTSSGLLEGEQFF
TRBV21-1	-	TRBJ2-1	-	TGTGCCAGCAGCTGCTTGGTCCACAATGAGCAGTTCTTC	CASSCLVHNEQFF
TRBV3-1/TRBV3-2	-	TRBJ1-2	-	TGTGCCAGCAGCCTCCAGGACTATGGCTACACCTTC	CASSLQDYGYTF
TRBV27	-	TRBJ2-1	TRBD1	TGTGCCAGCAGTTTGTTTAGGACAGGGGGGTCCTACAATGAGCAGTTCTTC	CASSLFRTGGSYNEQFF
TRBV12-3/TRBV12-4	once	TRBJ2-4	-	TGTGCCAGCAGACGGCGGGCGGAAAACATTCAGTACTTC	CASRRRAENIQYF
TRBV2	-	TRBJ2-1	TRBD2	TGTGCCAGCAGCACTAGCGGAGGTAATGAGCAGTTCTTC	CASSTSGGNEQFF
TRBV27	-	TRBJ2-5	TRBD1	TGTGCCAGCAGCGACAGGGCCCAAGAGACCCAGTACTTC	CASSDRAQETQYF
TRBV6-2/TRBV6-3	-	TRBJ2-2	TRBD2	TGTGCCAGCAGTTCCTCCCTAGGCGGGGGTGTCGGGGAGCTGTTTTTT	CASSSSLGGGVGELFF
TRBV27	once	TRBJ1-5	TRBD1	TGTGCCAGCAGTCCCAGACAGGGCTTAAACAATCAGCCCCAGCATTTT	CASSPRQGLNNQPQHF